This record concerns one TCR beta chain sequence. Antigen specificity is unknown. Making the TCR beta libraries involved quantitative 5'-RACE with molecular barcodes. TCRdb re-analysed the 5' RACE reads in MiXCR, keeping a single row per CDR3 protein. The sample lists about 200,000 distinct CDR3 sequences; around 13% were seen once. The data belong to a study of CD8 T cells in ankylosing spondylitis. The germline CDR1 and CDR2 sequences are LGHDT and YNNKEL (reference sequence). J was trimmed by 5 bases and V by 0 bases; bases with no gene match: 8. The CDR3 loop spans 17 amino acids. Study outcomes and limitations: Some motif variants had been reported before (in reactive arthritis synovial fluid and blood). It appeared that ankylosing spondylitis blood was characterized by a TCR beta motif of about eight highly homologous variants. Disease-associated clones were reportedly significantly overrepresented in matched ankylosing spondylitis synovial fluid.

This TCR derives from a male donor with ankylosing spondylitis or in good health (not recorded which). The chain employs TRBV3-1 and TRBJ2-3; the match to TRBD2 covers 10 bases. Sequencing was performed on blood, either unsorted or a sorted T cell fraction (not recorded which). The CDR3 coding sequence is TGTGCCAGCAGCCAAGACGCGATCCTAGCGGGAGAAGATACGCAGTATTTT. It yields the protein CASSQDAILAGEDTQYF.